The next 11 T cell receptor beta chains were all read from a single sample in a study of T-cell memory formation after mild COVID-19. MiXCR, applied by TCRdb to the 5' RACE reads, yields one record per CDR3 protein. Of 400,000 or so distinct CDR3 sequences in the sample, over 15% were seen once. Material: PBMCs or a T cell subset sorted from them (not recorded which). Source of these receptors: an adult woman who had mild COVID-19 (a few samples of this study predate the infection). Cell type and time point are not known.

The rearrangement links TRBV4-2 to TRBJ2-7, with TRBD1 identical over 10 bases. Germline lookup yields CDR1 LGHNA and CDR2 YNFKEQ. J gave up 3 bases and V 1 base, and 9 bases lay outside the gene matches. The CDR3 is made up of 17 amino acids. The CDR3 is CASSQVPWRTGGYEQYF. The CDR3 nucleotides read TGTGCCAGCAGCCAAGTTCCCTGGAGGACAGGGGGCTACGAGCAGTACTTC.

This clonotype was seen repeatedly, ten times or more. The chain recombines TRBV5-1 with TRBJ2-3; D remains unclear. The ends were cut back, 4 bases at V and 6 bases at J, with 12 bases in the middle. CDR1 is SGHRS and CDR2 is YFSETQ in the germline V gene. The length of the CDR3 is 13 residues. CDR3 nucleotides: TGCGCCAGCAGCCCTGAGCCTGGGGATACGCAGTATTTT. Translation gives CASSPEPGDTQYF.

This clonotype was observed a handful of times. This chain links TRBV10-3 with TRBJ1-2, with TRBD1 matching over 12 bases. CDR3 size: 16 residues. Germline V gene lookup returns CDR1 ENHRY and CDR2 SYGVKD. The V and J ends lost 7 bases and 2 bases, in that order; junction bases with no gene match: 8. The CDR3 is CAITSKGTGGNYGYTF. The CDR3 region has the DNA TGTGCCATCACCAGTAAGGGGACAGGGGGCAACTATGGCTACACCTTC.

CDR3 sequence (DNA): TGCGCCAGCATCAGTAAAAGAGAGGCGCGGGGGGGCCCGAAGACCCAGTACTTC. It encodes CASISKREARGGPKTQYF. This sequence joins TRBV4-1 and TRBJ2-5; 9 bases are shared with TRBD2. CDR3 length: 18 amino acids. Germline assignment: CDR1 MGHRA and CDR2 YSYEKL. Germline trimming cut 7 bases from V and 6 bases from J; bases unmatched to any gene: 21.

This clonotype was picked up a small number of times. The J gene is TRBJ2-3, the V gene TRBV5-6, with 12 bases identical to TRBD2. The CDR3 is 15 residues long. Trimming at V came to 4 bases and at J to 5 bases, leaving 5 bases not matched to a gene. Germline CDR1 and CDR2: SGHDT and YYEEEE. CDR3 loop: CASSHLAGGQDTQYF. In DNA, the CDR3 is TGTGCCAGCAGCCATCTAGCGGGAGGGCAAGATACGCAGTATTTT.

The table lists this clonotype with a few counts. The chain is built from TRBV24-1 and TRBJ2-3; 10 positions match TRBD2. Looked up from germline, CDR1 is KGHDR and CDR2 is SFDVKD. Trimming took 9 bases from V and 5 from J; bases not matched to a gene: 7. This CDR3 has 14 amino acids. As DNA, the CDR3 is TGTGCCACCCGTGCTAGCGGGAGAGGAGATACGCAGTATTTT. This gives the protein CATRASGRGDTQYF.

This clonotype has only a few counts. The V gene is TRBV5-1, the J gene TRBJ2-1; 9 bases map to TRBD2. V trimming: 4 bases; J trimming: 10 bases; junction bases outside the gene matches: 12. Germline V lookup: CDR1 SGHRS, CDR2 YFSETQ. CDR3 length: 15 residues. Here the CDR3 DNA reads TGCGCCAGCAGCCTCCCCGGGACTAGCATTAAAGAGCAGTTCTTC. This sequence encodes CASSLPGTSIKEQFF.

The rearrangement joins TRBV7-2 to TRBJ2-4; D is perhaps TRBD2 (6 bases). V lost 4 bases to trimming and J lost 0 bases, with 7 bases between them. Germline V gives CDR1 SGHTA, CDR2 FQGNSA. The CDR3 contains 14 residues. DNA for the CDR3: TGTGCCAGCAGCTCGGGACTAGCCAAAAACATTCAGTACTTC. It is translated as CASSSGLAKNIQYF.

The V call is TRBV30, the J call TRBJ2-3, with D possibly matching TRBD1 (6 bases). V was clipped by 3 bases and J by 4 bases, with 8 bases between them. Germline loops: CDR1 GTSNPN, CDR2 SVGIG (reference sequence). The CDR3 is 12 residues long. CDR3 nucleotides: TGTGCCTGGAGCGGGACACCAGATACGCAGTATTTT. This sequence encodes CAWSGTPDTQYF. Drawing the rest from reference TRBV30 and TRBJ2-3, the complete variable domain is SQTIHQWPATLVQPVGSPLSLECTVEGTSNPNLYWYRQAAGRGLQLLFYSVGIGQISSEVPQNLSASRPQDRQFILSSKKLLLSDSGFYLCAWSGTPDTQYFGPGTRLTVL.

This clonotype was seen only a few times. The chain uses TRBV29-1 and TRBJ2-1; weak D call: TRBD2 (6 bases). Germline lookup yields CDR1 SQVTM and CDR2 ANQGSEA. V lost 7 bases and J 1 base, leaving 11 bases between the germline ends. There are 13 residues in the CDR3. The CDR3 nucleotides are TGCAGCGGGGACTCCTCATCCTACAATGAGCAGTTCTTC. It specifies CSGDSSSYNEQFF.

The chain is built from TRBV20-1 and TRBJ2-1; D is uncertain. The CDR3 length is 16 residues. Germline V gives CDR1 DFQATT, CDR2 SNEGSKA (reference sequence). Trimming left V 0 bases short and J 4 bases short, with 16 bases between. CDR3 DNA sequence: TGCAGTGCTAGAGATGGCGCCAGATATTCATACAATGAGCAGTTCTTC. As protein: CSARDGARYSYNEQFF.